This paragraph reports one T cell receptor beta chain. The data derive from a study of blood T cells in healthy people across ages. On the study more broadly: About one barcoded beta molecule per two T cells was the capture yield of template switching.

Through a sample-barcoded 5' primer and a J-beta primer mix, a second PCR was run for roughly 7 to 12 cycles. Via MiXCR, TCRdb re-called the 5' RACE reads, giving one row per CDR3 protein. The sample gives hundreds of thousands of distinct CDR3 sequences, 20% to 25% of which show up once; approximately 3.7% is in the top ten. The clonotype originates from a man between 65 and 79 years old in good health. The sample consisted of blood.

The CDR3 loop reads CASSSNRDSSRETQYF. As DNA, the CDR3 is TGTGCCAGCAGCTCTAACCGGGACTCAAGTCGGGAGACCCAGTACTTC. This chain links TRBV3-1 with TRBJ2-5; maybe TRBD2 (6 bases). The germline gives CDR1 LGHDT, CDR2 YNNKEL (reference sequence). V lost 5 bases to trimming and J lost 5 bases, with 21 bases between them. The CDR3 is made up of 16 amino acids.